These 29 T cell receptor beta chains originate from one sample sequenced in a study of metastatic and nonmetastatic thyroid tumors. Thyroid surgery was preceded by no treatment in any patient. Using MiXCR, TCRdb re-called clones from the PCR reads. In the table there are several thousand clones, around 25% of which are singletons. Sequenced sample: tumor tissue. These receptors were taken from a female donor with papillary thyroid cancer or a benign thyroid nodule (not recorded which). Some clones in this sample may be carry-over from other donors' samples.

This clone occurred many times. The chain recombines TRBV25-1 with TRBJ2-1; D remains ambiguous. This CDR3 comprises 12 residues. V was trimmed by 8 bases and J by 3 bases, leaving 8 bases between them. Per the germline V gene, CDR1 is MGHDK and CDR2 is SYGVNS. The CDR3 region has the DNA TGTGCCAGCTCCGCAGTCTACAATGAGCAGTTCTTC. Its protein is CASSAVYNEQFF.

The rearrangement links TRBV6-5 to TRBJ2-7; 7 bases map to TRBD2. CDR3 length: 15 amino acids. Germline CDR1 MNHEY, CDR2 SVGAGI. The J segment lost 6 bases and the V segment lost 4 bases, leaving 12 bases of the junction unmatched. The CDR3 spells CASSLQAGTGLEQYF. DNA for the CDR3: TGTGCCAGCAGTTTACAAGCGGGAACGGGGCTCGAGCAGTACTTC.

Ten or more counts support this clone. The chain links TRBV3-1 to TRBJ1-2; D call uncertain. CDR1 LGHDT and CDR2 YNNKEL come from the germline V gene (reference sequence). CDR3 length: 14 residues. V was clipped by 0 bases and J by 6 bases, with 11 bases between them. CDR3 protein: CASSQDGERDGYTF. The CDR3, as DNA: TGTGCCAGCAGCCAAGATGGCGAGAGGGATGGCTACACCTTC. The full variable domain, rest sourced from reference TRBV3-1 and TRBJ1-2, is DTAVSQTPKYLVTQMGNDKSIKCEQNLGHDTMYWYKQDSKKFLKIMFSYNNKELIINETVPNRFSPKSPDKAHLNLHINSLELGDSAVYFCASSQDGERDGYTFGSGTRLTVV.

This chain connects TRBV7-2 to TRBJ1-1, with TRBD1 as a possible D gene (6 bases). In germline, CDR1 is SGHTA, CDR2 FQGNSA. V lost 5 bases and J lost 7, with 14 bases in between. The CDR3 sequence is 13 residues long. DNA of the CDR3: TGTGCCAGCAGCCTGTCCGGGACAAGTGAAGCTTTCTTT. It yields the protein CASSLSGTSEAFF.

This clone has a handful of counts. V and J are TRBV6-2 or TRBV6-3 and TRBJ2-7, with 7 bases lining up with TRBD2. Germline CDR1 reads MNHEY; CDR2 reads SVGEGT. The CDR3 sequence is 14 residues long. V shed 2 bases, J shed 0 bases, and the junction held 1 base outside the gene matches. CDR3 protein: CASSYQRDSYEQYF. CDR3 nucleotide sequence: TGTGCCAGCAGTTACCAGCGGGACTCCTACGAGCAGTACTTC.

The sample holds a few counts of this clone. The rearrangement links TRBV27 to TRBJ2-7, with 9 bases aligning to TRBD2. Germline V gene sequence: CDR1 MNHEY, CDR2 SMNVEV (reference sequence). The CDR3 extends over 13 amino acids. V lost 10 bases and J lost 1; bases outside the gene matches: 5. The CDR3 coding sequence is TGTGCCACCGGGCGGGGGGGGTCCTACGAGCAGTACTTC. Translation gives CATGRGGSYEQYF.

This clone came up a few times. The chain links TRBV6-1 to TRBJ2-7; 8 bases map to TRBD1. V lost 4 bases to trimming and J lost 2 bases; unmatched junction nucleotides: 16. Germline lookup yields CDR1 MNHNS and CDR2 SASEGT. The CDR3 extends over 18 amino acids. This CDR3 reads CASSGGRGPDLETYEQYF. Here the CDR3 DNA reads TGTGCCAGCAGTGGGGGCAGGGGGCCAGACCTGGAAACCTACGAGCAGTACTTC.

This clone came up a few times. The chain is built from TRBV6-1 and TRBJ1-2; D may be TRBD1 (5 bases). CDR1 is MNHNS, CDR2 SASEGT, per germline. CDR3 length: 15 amino acids. The V end was cut by 5 bases, the J end by 8 bases, with 21 bases between. The CDR3 here is CASSPTRTPKGGYTF. In nucleotides, the CDR3 is TGTGCCAGCAGTCCGACCCGGACACCCAAGGGGGGCTACACCTTC.

In its sample, this clone is medium-sized. V is TRBV27 and J is TRBJ1-1, with unresolved D. V lost 6 bases to trimming and J lost 1 base, with 9 bases between them. The CDR3 is 13 amino acids. The germline V gene encodes CDR1 MNHEY and CDR2 SMNVEV (reference sequence). The CDR3 DNA reads as TGTGCCAGCAGAGGAGCTCCGAACACTGAAGCTTTCTTT. Amino acids: CASRGAPNTEAFF.

At least ten counts were recorded for this clone. The chain uses TRBV5-1 and TRBJ2-7, with D perhaps matching TRBD2 (6 bases). The CDR3 runs to 15 residues. Trimming stripped 3 bases from V and 0 bases from J, with 13 bases between. The germline CDR1 and CDR2 sequences are SGHRS and YFSETQ. In nucleotides, the CDR3 is TGCGCCAGCAGCTCTGGGGGAGGTAGCTCCTACGAGCAGTACTTC. Protein: CASSSGGGSSYEQYF. Full variable domain (outside the CDR3, taken from reference TRBV5-1 and TRBJ2-7): KAGVTQTPRYLIKTRGQQVTLSCSPISGHRSVSWYQQTPGQGLQFLFEYFSETQRNKGNFPGRFSGRQFSNSRSEMNVSTLELGDSALYLCASSSGGGSSYEQYFGPGTRLTVT.

Written as DNA, the CDR3 is TGCAGTGCGACCCCGGGACAGGGGAATTCACCCCTCCACTTT. It codes for CSATPGQGNSPLHF. V is TRBV20-1 and J is TRBJ1-6, with TRBD1 matching 10 bases. The CDR3 consists of 14 residues. Looked up from germline, CDR1 is DFQATT and CDR2 is SNEGSKA (reference sequence). The V segment lost 6 bases and the J segment 7 bases; nucleotides outside the gene matches: 6.

By frequency in the sample, this clone is medium-sized. CDR3 loop: CASSDHQTHEQYF. The CDR3 DNA reads TGCGCCAGCAGTGATCACCAAACCCACGAGCAGTACTTC. The V call is TRBV10-2, the J call TRBJ2-7; D call uncertain. With 3 bases removed from V and 5 bases from J, the gap between germline ends came to 11 bases. Germline V gene sequence: CDR1 WSHSY, CDR2 SAAADI. The CDR3 runs 13 residues.

The chain couples TRBV9 to TRBJ2-3; D remains ambiguous. Germline assignment: CDR1 SGDLS and CDR2 YYNGEE. This CDR3 has 17 amino acids. Deletions cut 1 base from V and 0 bases from J, with 15 bases between. The CDR3 sequence: CASSVTFDITSTDTQYF. CDR3 DNA: TGTGCCAGCAGCGTAACATTTGATATTACTAGCACAGATACGCAGTATTTT.

V gene TRBV10-3 combines with J gene TRBJ2-7; D gene uncertain. CDR3 length: 11 residues. V was trimmed by 4 bases and J by 1 base, leaving 2 bases between them. The germline gives CDR1 ENHRY, CDR2 SYGVKD. CDR3 nucleotide sequence: TGTGCCATCAGTGTATCCTACGAGCAGTACTTC. Its protein product is CAISVSYEQYF.

At least ten counts were recorded for this clone. The chain carries TRBV18 and TRBJ2-1, with TRBD2 identical over 9 bases. The CDR3 has 15 residues. Germline CDR1 and CDR2: KGHSH and LQKENI. The V gene end was trimmed by 1 base and the J gene end by 7 bases; junction bases not matched to a gene: 5. CDR3 sequence (DNA): TGTGCCAGCTCACCACTGAGCGGGGGGAGGAATGAGCAGTTCTTC. Translation: CASSPLSGGRNEQFF.

The sample holds many counts of this clone. The sample contains more than one DNA sequence encoding this CDR3. The chain combines TRBV12-3 or TRBV12-4 with TRBJ2-1, with D possibly matching TRBD2 (6 bases). The CDR3 sequence is 13 residues long. V was trimmed by 0 bases and J by 10 bases, leaving 10 bases between them. The CDR3 is CASSLASGVEQFF. Here the CDR3 DNA reads TGTGCCAGCAGTTTAGCGTCGGGGGTCGAGCAGTTCTTC.

This clone has just a few counts. J is TRBJ1-1 and V is TRBV19, with unresolved D. Germline assignment: CDR1 LNHDA and CDR2 SQIVND (reference sequence). Trimming shortened V by 3 bases and J by 8 bases, and 7 bases separated the two germline ends. This CDR3 spans 11 amino acids. This chain's CDR3 is CASSIGFEAFF. As DNA, the CDR3 is TGTGCCAGTAGTATTGGCTTCGAAGCTTTCTTT.

A few counts support this clone. V and J are TRBV6-1 and TRBJ2-5; TRBD2 agrees at 16 bases. Germline V CDR1 and CDR2: MNHNS, SASEGT. CDR3 size: 17 residues. The V gene end was trimmed by 4 bases and the J gene end by 5 bases; junction bases not matched to a gene: 7. The CDR3, as DNA: TGTGCCAGCAGTGTGGGGACTAGCGGGGGGGCAAGGGAGACCCAGTACTTC. Translating gives CASSVGTSGGARETQYF.

This clone was seen many times. The chain links TRBV2 to TRBJ2-4; 13 nucleotides agree with TRBD2. CDR3 length: 14 residues. V dropped 8 bases and J dropped 2; count of bases not matched to a gene: 0. Germline CDR1 SNHLY, CDR2 FYNNEI. CDR3 region: CASGTSGTKNIQYF. In DNA form, the CDR3 reads TGTGCCAGCGGGACTAGCGGGACCAAAAACATTCAGTACTTC.

This chain joins TRBV4-2 and TRBJ2-1, with a weak D call TRBD1 (9 bases). The CDR3 has 15 amino acids. V was pared by 4 bases and J by 6 bases, with 16 bases between. Germline assignment: CDR1 LGHNA and CDR2 YNFKEQ. Here the CDR3 DNA reads TGTGCCAGCAGCCCGGGGGGGACAGGGAGCAATGAGCAGTTCTTC. Residues: CASSPGGTGSNEQFF.

J is TRBJ1-1 and V is TRBV28; 10 bases fit TRBD1. The length of the CDR3 is 14 residues. From germline, CDR1 is MDHEN and CDR2 SYDVKM. V lost 6 bases, J lost 11 bases, and 12 bases stayed unmatched. CDR3 in DNA: TGTGCCAGCAGGCCCGGGACAGGGGCAGCGTTGGCTTTCTTT. It is translated as CASRPGTGAALAFF.

This clone was observed a few times. The chain carries TRBV28 and TRBJ1-5; D unresolved. The CDR3 is 15 amino acids. The germline V gene encodes CDR1 MDHEN and CDR2 SYDVKM. V was pared by 1 base and J by 5 bases, with 12 bases between. This chain's CDR3 is CASSLFSARDQPQHF. As DNA, the CDR3 is TGTGCCAGCAGTTTATTTTCGGCGCGTGATCAGCCCCAGCATTTT.

The chain carries TRBV4-1 and TRBJ2-7, with D perhaps TRBD2 (5 bases). Per germline, CDR1 MGHRA and CDR2 YSYEKL. V was shortened by 6 bases and J by 5 bases, with 20 bases between the two germline ends. This CDR3 has 15 residues. For the CDR3, the DNA is TGCGCCAGCAGTTCCTCATGGAGGAAGGGTCACGAGCAGTACTTC. Protein: CASSSSWRKGHEQYF.

The table lists this clone with many counts. Possible read error: a much larger clone is one base away. This specimen includes other DNA sequences encoding the same CDR3. V gene TRBV28 combines with J gene TRBJ1-6; a possible D gene is TRBD1 (5 bases). The CDR3 covers 17 residues. Germline V gene data show CDR1 as MDHEN and CDR2 as SYDVKM. CDR3 sequence: CASSLGGFGLNNSPLHF. The CDR3, as DNA: TGTGCCAGCAGTTTAGGGGGTTTCGGACTAAATAATTCGCCCCTCCACTTT.

This clone was detected ten times or more. The V and J genes are TRBV7-2 and TRBJ2-3; 11 bases align to TRBD2. The CDR3 has 15 amino acids. J was trimmed by 7 bases and V by 1 base; bases with no gene match: 4. Germline V CDR1 and CDR2: SGHTA, FQGNSA. The CDR3 reads CASSLGLAGKYTQYF. The DNA for the CDR3 is TGTGCCAGCAGCTTAGGACTAGCGGGGAAGTATACGCAGTATTTT.

This clone was observed many times. This chain uses TRBV9 with TRBJ2-3; 10 nucleotides line up with TRBD1. The CDR3 sequence is 14 residues long. Unmatched junction bases numbered 3, after V lost 4 bases and J lost 4 bases. Germline CDR1 SGDLS, CDR2 YYNGEE. CDR3 in DNA: TGTGCCAGCAGCTCCGGACAGGGGGCAGATACGCAGTATTTT. As protein: CASSSGQGADTQYF.

This clone was detected only a few times. J is TRBJ2-3 and V is TRBV10-1, with TRBD2 matching over 10 bases. The CDR3 runs to 17 residues. The V and J ends lost 6 bases and 1 base, in that order; junction bases with no gene match: 10. Germline loops: CDR1 WNHNN, CDR2 SYGVQD (reference sequence). Written as DNA, the CDR3 is TGCGCCAGCAGCTGCCTTAGCGGGAGGAGGGGCACAGATACGCAGTATTTT. Its translation: CASSCLSGRRGTDTQYF.

This clone counts as medium-sized (0.01 to 0.1%). The rearrangement uses TRBV2 and TRBJ1-3; D uncertain. In germline, CDR1 is SNHLY, CDR2 FYNNEI. This CDR3 has 14 residues. Trimming cost V 3 bases and J 0 bases, with 6 bases left between them. As DNA, the CDR3 is TGTGCCAGCAGTGATCTCGGCTCTGGAAACACCATATATTTT. Protein sequence: CASSDLGSGNTIYF. The full variable domain, rest sourced from reference TRBV2 and TRBJ1-3, is EPEVTQTPSHQVTQMGQEVILRCVPISNHLYFYWYRQILGQKVEFLVSFYNNEISEKSEIFDDQFSVERPDGSNFTLKIRSTKLEDSAMYFCASSDLGSGNTIYFGEGSWLTVV.

In its sample, this clone is medium-sized (0.01 to 0.1%). The chain combines TRBV19 with TRBJ2-2; D gene uncertain. The CDR3 loop spans 13 amino acids. V lost 0 bases to trimming and J lost 5 bases, with 4 bases between them. The germline gives CDR1 LNHDA, CDR2 SQIVND (reference sequence). In nucleotides, the CDR3 is TGTGCCAGTAGTATAGACGATACCGGGGAGCTGTTTTTT. The encoded protein is CASSIDDTGELFF.